Each of the 24 T cell receptor beta chains below was sequenced from the same sample in a study of cytomegalovirus exposure and HLA in healthy donors. The study ran its PCR with 60 Vbeta and 13 Jbeta primers. TCRdb keeps only in-frame clones here, not all; method: immunoSEQ multiplex PCR. The repertoire holds about 84,000 clones, with around 80% as singletons. The specimen sequenced was PBMCs. Every receptor here comes from a male donor in good health and CMV-seropositive.

The chain has TRBV27 and TRBJ2-7; the D gene is possibly TRBD2 (6 bases). This CDR3 is built from 13 residues. Germline V gene lookup returns CDR1 MNHEY and CDR2 SMNVEV (reference sequence). V lost 2 bases and J lost 4, with 9 bases in between. CDR3 amino acids: CASSLAGPYEQYF. In DNA, the CDR3 is TGTGCCAGCAGTTTAGCGGGACCTTACGAGCAGTACTTC.

The chain uses TRBV7-2 and TRBJ2-5, with no clear D. The CDR3 spans 11 residues. The V end lost 5 bases, the J end lost 3 bases, and 4 bases lay between the germline ends. From germline, CDR1 is SGHTA and CDR2 FQGNSA. The CDR3 region has the DNA TGTGCCAGCAGCCTTAAAGAGACCCAGTACTTC. It is translated as CASSLKETQYF.

V is TRBV6-4 and J is TRBJ2-2, with D perhaps matching TRBD1 (5 bases). The CDR3 has 16 amino acids. The V end lost 2 bases, the J end lost 0 bases, and 10 bases lay between the germline ends. The germline V gene encodes CDR1 MRHNA and CDR2 SNTAGT. CDR3 DNA: TGTGCCAGCAGTGACCGGACACCTTCGAACACCGGGGAGCTGTTTTTT. Translating gives CASSDRTPSNTGELFF.

The chain combines TRBV30 with TRBJ1-3; TRBD1 matches 7 bases. This CDR3 has 15 amino acids. After removal of 3 bases from V and 5 bases from J, the junction contained 10 bases not matched to a gene. Germline values: CDR1 GTSNPN, CDR2 SVGIG (reference sequence). CDR3 nucleotides: TGTGCCTGGAGCGGGGCCGGGACAGTGAGAAACACCATATATTTT. It encodes CAWSGAGTVRNTIYF.

This sequence joins TRBV19 and TRBJ2-7; TRBD1 aligns across 7 bases. Germline-derived CDR1 and CDR2 are LNHDA and SQIVND (reference sequence). Losses at the gene ends were 5 bases for V and 5 bases for J; bases not matched to a gene: 12. CDR3 length: 15 amino acids. The CDR3 DNA follows: TGTGCCAGTAGTTCCGTAGGGGGCGGGCTCAACGAGCAGTACTTC. Translating gives CASSSVGGGLNEQYF.

The chain combines TRBV5-1 with TRBJ2-5, with a possible D match to TRBD1 (6 bases). Deletions cut 3 bases from V and 5 bases from J, with 14 bases between. This CDR3 has 14 amino acids. CDR1 SGHRS and CDR2 YFSETQ come from the germline V gene. For the CDR3, the DNA is TGCGCCAGCAGCTCCCAGGGGCGCAGGGAGACCCAGTACTTC. Its translation: CASSSQGRRETQYF.

In regard to this clone: The junction shows a germline mismatch at one end, possibly a read error. The CDR3 loop reads CVSSFPRGQGAADTQYF. The CDR3 bases are TGTGTCAGCAGTTTCCCAAGGGGACAGGGGGCCGCAGATACGCAGTATTTT. The V call is TRBV28, the J call TRBJ2-3; 12 nucleotides agree with TRBD1. This CDR3 comprises 17 residues. Germline CDR1 and CDR2: MDHEN and SYDVKM.

This clone has only a few counts. J is TRBJ2-7 and V is TRBV2, with unresolved D. CDR3 length: 13 residues. Germline CDR1 and CDR2: SNHLY and FYNNEI. Between the trimmed V and J ends, which lost 3 bases and 2 bases, there was a span of 8 bases. CDR3 DNA sequence: TGTGCCAGCAGTGAGGGCCCTCCCTACGAGCAGTACTTC. Translation gives CASSEGPPYEQYF.

The chain carries TRBV6-5 and TRBJ2-7; 7 bases line up with TRBD1. This CDR3 region has 13 residues. Germline-derived CDR1 and CDR2 are MNHEY and SVGAGI. V was pared by 6 bases and J by 3 bases, with 5 bases of the junction left unmatched. The CDR3 here is CASRRQGNYEQYF. CDR3 bases: TGTGCCAGCAGAAGACAGGGAAACTACGAGCAGTACTTC.

This clone was counted once. The V and J genes are TRBV7-8 and TRBJ2-2, with 9 nucleotides matching TRBD1. Looked up from germline, CDR1 is SGHVS and CDR2 is FQNEAQ. V dropped 3 bases and J dropped 3; count of bases not matched to a gene: 2. The CDR3 is 15 amino acids. CDR3 bases: TGTGCCAGCAGCTTGGGGGACAGGGACACCGGGGAGCTGTTTTTT. Protein product: CASSLGDRDTGELFF.

The chain employs TRBV2 and TRBJ2-2, with a weak D call TRBD2 (5 bases). Per germline, CDR1 SNHLY and CDR2 FYNNEI. The V end lost 3 bases, the J end lost 5 bases, and 13 bases lay between the germline ends. CDR3 size: 15 residues. The CDR3 here is CASSDVGVGTGELFF. The CDR3 coding sequence is TGTGCCAGCAGTGACGTGGGAGTGGGGACCGGGGAGCTGTTTTTT. Supplemented by reference TRBV2 and TRBJ2-2, the full variable domain reads EPEVTQTPSHQVTQMGQEVILRCVPISNHLYFYWYRQILGQKVEFLVSFYNNEISEKSEIFDDQFSVERPDGSNFTLKIRSTKLEDSAMYFCASSDVGVGTGELFFGEGSRLTVL.

The chain carries TRBV7-9 and TRBJ2-3; TRBD2 matches at 13 bases. Germline CDR1 reads SEHNR; CDR2 reads FQNEAQ (reference sequence). This CDR3 comprises 18 residues. The J segment lost 0 bases and the V segment lost 3 bases, leaving 6 bases of the junction unmatched. The CDR3 here is CASSLRRLAGGSTDTQYF. DNA for the CDR3: TGTGCCAGCAGCTTGAGGAGACTAGCGGGGGGTAGCACAGATACGCAGTATTTT.

The chain combines TRBV27 with TRBJ2-7; no clear D. CDR1 is MNHEY and CDR2 is SMNVEV in the germline V gene (reference sequence). Deletions cut 3 bases from V and 6 bases from J, with 12 bases between. The CDR3 loop spans 13 amino acids. The CDR3 spells CASSLPRRGEQYF. CDR3 DNA: TGTGCCAGCAGTTTGCCCCGGCGCGGCGAGCAGTACTTC.

CDR3 residues: CASSRGLAGGRQYF. The CDR3 DNA reads as TGTGCCAGCAGCAGAGGACTAGCGGGAGGAAGGCAGTACTTC. This sequence joins TRBV28 and TRBJ2-7, with TRBD2 matching 14 bases. CDR1 and CDR2 (germline): MDHEN, SYDVKM. This CDR3 is 14 amino acids long. V shed 6 bases and J 9 bases; nucleotides not matched to a gene: 7.

This clone appeared a few times. A read error may produce the germline difference seen at one junction end. V gene TRBV27 combines with J gene TRBJ2-3, with TRBD2 matching over 11 bases. Germline lookup yields CDR1 MNHEY and CDR2 SMNVEV (reference sequence). The CDR3 loop spans 17 amino acids. The CDR3 region is CVSSGGRLAGGGDTQYF. The CDR3 DNA is TGTGTCAGCAGTGGGGGGCGTCTAGCGGGAGGCGGAGATACGCAGTATTTT.

The V gene is TRBV18, the J gene TRBJ2-2; 10 bases agree with TRBD1. After removal of 5 bases from V and 3 bases from J, the junction contained 6 bases not matched to a gene. The CDR3 contains 16 residues. CDR1 KGHSH and CDR2 LQKENI come from the germline V gene. The CDR3 DNA reads TGTGCCAGCTCATCCGAGACAGGGGGCGACACCGGGGAGCTGTTTTTT. Its translation is CASSSETGGDTGELFF. Together with reference TRBV18 and TRBJ2-2, the CDR3 gives the full variable domain: NAGVMQNPRHLVRRRGQEARLRCSPMKGHSHVYWYRQLPEEGLKFMVYLQKENIIDESGMPKERFSAEFPKEGPSILRIQQVVRGDSAAYFCASSSETGGDTGELFFGEGSRLTVL.

The chain links TRBV4-2 to TRBJ1-6; a possible D gene is TRBD1 (5 bases). Germline lookup yields CDR1 LGHNA and CDR2 YNFKEQ. The CDR3 loop spans 14 amino acids. Trimming cost V 0 bases and J 10 bases, with 10 bases left between them. CDR3 sequence: CASSQDQGGSPLHF. DNA of the CDR3: TGTGCCAGCAGCCAAGATCAGGGTGGGTCACCCCTCCACTTT.

The chain employs TRBV19 and TRBJ1-2; 9 positions agree with TRBD1. This CDR3 comprises 16 residues. Trimming removed 5 bases from V and 8 bases from J; junction bases left unmatched: 15. Germline V gives CDR1 LNHDA, CDR2 SQIVND (reference sequence). CDR3 loop: CASSPNLGQGKIGYTF. The CDR3, as DNA: TGTGCCAGTAGTCCGAATTTGGGACAGGGCAAAATAGGCTACACCTTC.

The chain is built from TRBV5-6 and TRBJ2-7; 8 bases fit TRBD1. This CDR3 has 16 amino acids. The V gene's germline CDR1 is SGHDT and CDR2 YYEEEE. The ends lost 4 bases at V and 4 bases at J; junction bases unmatched: 13. The CDR3 nucleotides are TGTGCCAGCAGCAGCGGACAGGGATCATCAGATTACGAGCAGTACTTC. Encoded protein: CASSSGQGSSDYEQYF.

This clone was seen a single time. The chain uses TRBV9 and TRBJ1-1; the D is unclear. Germline assignment: CDR1 SGDLS and CDR2 YYNGEE. Trimming removed 0 bases from V and 5 bases from J, with 23 bases in between. The CDR3 extends over 18 amino acids. CDR3 DNA sequence: TGTGCCAGCAGCGTAGGCCCCGGATCCGGGTGGAGTGAGACTGAAGCTTTCTTT. Its protein is CASSVGPGSGWSETEAFF.

This chain joins TRBV19 and TRBJ2-2; D uncertain. CDR1 is LNHDA, CDR2 SQIVND, per germline (reference sequence). CDR3 length equals 16 residues. Trimming pared 5 bases from V and 0 bases from J, leaving 13 bases between. CDR3 sequence (DNA): TGTGCCAGTAGTCCAGACACGAAAACGAACACCGGGGAGCTGTTTTTT. Translated: CASSPDTKTNTGELFF.

V usage is TRBV13 and J usage is TRBJ1-3; 8 bases fit TRBD1. This CDR3 region has 17 residues. CDR1 PRHDT and CDR2 FYEKMQ come from the germline V gene (reference sequence). J was trimmed by 1 base and V by 1 base; bases with no gene match: 6. The CDR3 region has the DNA TGTGCCAGCAGCTTAGATACAGGGGGATGGTCTGGAAACACCATATATTTT. Amino acid sequence: CASSLDTGGWSGNTIYF.

This clone appeared a few times. V usage is TRBV6-5 and J usage is TRBJ1-1; tentative D call: TRBD1 (5 bases). This CDR3 has 14 amino acids. Germline CDR1 is MNHEY and CDR2 is SVGAGI. V was clipped by 5 bases and J by 2 bases, with 12 bases between them. CDR3 protein: CASSDLTVNTEAFF. The CDR3 DNA reads as TGTGCCAGCAGTGATTTGACAGTAAACACTGAAGCTTTCTTT.

The chain combines TRBV18 with TRBJ1-5; no firm D call. This CDR3 is built from 15 residues. The ends were cut back, 3 bases at V and 6 bases at J, with 15 bases in the middle. Germline loops: CDR1 KGHSH, CDR2 LQKENI. The CDR3, as DNA: TGTGCCAGCTCACCGGGGATAACGGGGATTCAGCCCCAGCATTTT. It yields the protein CASSPGITGIQPQHF.